The entry below describes one T cell receptor (beta chain). Recruited during active infection, patients (from Seattle) were subsequently followed longitudinally. Original processing methods: Estimation of nucleated cell counts was performed using reference gene primer amplification. Method: immunoSEQ multiplex PCR; TCRdb's copy keeps in-frame clones and lacks some. Clone size and V and J calls were adopted from that table, with D and trimming inferred from the DNA. Of approximately 210,000 clones listed, around four fifths are singletons. The data derive from a study of blood T cell repertoires in COVID-19. For the study at large: Sites across the United States, Italy and Spain contributed samples from acute and convalescent COVID-19. Nucleic acid was either cDNA or gDNA, and it came from T cells, B-cell-depleted T cells, or PBMCs.

The sample taken for sequencing was peripheral blood. The origin of this receptor is a man in his 60s with COVID-19, enrolled during active disease.

Here the CDR3 reads CASSPRQGANEKLFF. The CDR3 nucleotides are TGTGCCAGCAGCCCAAGACAGGGGGCCAATGAAAAACTGTTTTTT. The chain recombines TRBV7-9 with TRBJ1-4, with 10 positions matching TRBD1. This CDR3 contains 15 residues. Per germline, CDR1 SEHNR and CDR2 FQNEAQ (reference sequence). The ends lost 5 bases at V and 5 bases at J; junction bases unmatched: 5.